These 28 T cell receptor beta chains originate from one sample sequenced in a study of cytomegalovirus exposure and HLA in healthy donors. Primers: 60 Vbeta forward and 13 Jbeta reverse. The method was immunoSEQ multiplex PCR; TCRdb's version includes in-frame clones alone and lacks a portion of them. Here the sample spans more than 150,000 clones, 78% being singletons. The sample comprised PBMCs. These receptors came from a woman between 50 and 59 years old in good health and CMV-seropositive.

J is TRBJ1-2 and V is TRBV6-6, with TRBD1 matching over 7 bases. Losses at the gene ends were 2 bases for V and 6 bases for J; bases not matched to a gene: 9. The CDR3 is 15 amino acids. CDR1 and CDR2 from the germline V gene are MNHNY and SVGAGI (reference sequence). In DNA form, the CDR3 reads TGTGCCAGCAGTTACCCGACAGGGACGACCGATGGCTACACCTTC. It yields the protein CASSYPTGTTDGYTF.

This clone has just one count. This chain joins TRBV11-2 and TRBJ2-5; 15 positions agree with TRBD2. The CDR3 loop spans 16 amino acids. CDR1 is SGHAT and CDR2 is FQNNGV in the germline V gene. V gave up 3 bases and J gave up 3 bases; unmatched junction bases: 2. CDR3: CASSFGLAGGEETQYF. The CDR3, as DNA: TGTGCCAGCAGCTTTGGACTAGCGGGAGGGGAAGAGACCCAGTACTTC.

Only one count was recorded for this clone. The chain uses TRBV30 and TRBJ1-1, with D maybe TRBD1 (5 bases). CDR3 length equals 14 residues. Germline-derived CDR1 and CDR2 are GTSNPN and SVGIG (reference sequence). V dropped 0 bases and J dropped 0 bases, with 8 bases sitting between them. The DNA for the CDR3 is TGTGCCTGGAGTGTACGGGGGGTGAACACTGAAGCTTTCTTT. It encodes CAWSVRGVNTEAFF.

V and J are TRBV19 and TRBJ2-5, with 10 bases that match TRBD2. V lost 5 bases to trimming and J lost 0 bases; unmatched junction nucleotides: 15. The CDR3 contains 19 residues. The germline gives CDR1 LNHDA, CDR2 SQIVND (reference sequence). The CDR3 DNA reads TGTGCCAGTAGTGCTTTAGGAGGGACTAGCGCCTTGGACCAAGAGACCCAGTACTTC. Protein: CASSALGGTSALDQETQYF.

This clone was seen a single time. The chain recombines TRBV6-5 with TRBJ1-1; D is possibly TRBD1 (5 bases). Germline V lookup: CDR1 MNHEY, CDR2 SVGAGI. Trimming pared 6 bases from V and 3 bases from J, leaving 17 bases between. The CDR3 has 15 amino acids. This CDR3 is CASSRLNWGDTEAFF. CDR3 nucleotides: TGTGCCAGCAGCCGCCTTAACTGGGGGGACACTGAAGCTTTCTTT.

The chain links TRBV7-2 to TRBJ2-7, with D maybe TRBD1 (5 bases). The CDR3 covers 13 residues. With 4 bases removed from V and 2 bases from J, the gap between germline ends came to 9 bases. From germline, CDR1 is SGHTA and CDR2 FQGNSA. The CDR3: CASSSGQPYEQYF. The CDR3 DNA reads TGTGCCAGCAGCTCAGGACAACCCTACGAGCAGTACTTC.

This chain uses TRBV19 with TRBJ1-5; no clear D gene. The CDR3 consists of 14 residues. Germline V gene lookup returns CDR1 LNHDA and CDR2 SQIVND (reference sequence). Trimming removed 3 bases from V and 1 base from J, with 7 bases in between. The DNA of the CDR3 is TGTGCCAGTAGTATTTCAGAAAGCAATCAGCCCCAGCATTTT. It translates to CASSISESNQPQHF.

The V and J genes are TRBV7-2 and TRBJ2-7; TRBD1 matches 8 bases. With 5 bases clipped from V and 2 bases from J, the junction kept 5 bases outside the gene matches. CDR1 is SGHTA and CDR2 is FQGNSA in the germline V gene. The CDR3 covers 14 residues. This CDR3 is CASSIRTGTYEQYF. CDR3 DNA: TGTGCCAGCAGCATCCGGACAGGGACCTACGAGCAGTACTTC.

The chain combines TRBV5-6 with TRBJ2-5; 8 bases map to TRBD1. In germline, CDR1 is SGHDT, CDR2 YYEEEE. With 4 bases clipped from V and 3 bases from J, the junction kept 2 bases outside the gene matches. This CDR3 is built from 13 residues. The CDR3, as DNA: TGTGCCAGCAGCCCGACAGGGGAAGAGACCCAGTACTTC. As protein: CASSPTGEETQYF. Full variable domain (remainder filled in from reference TRBV5-6 and TRBJ2-5): DAGVTQSPTHLIKTRGQQVTLRCSPKSGHDTVSWYQQALGQGPQFIFQYYEEEERQRGNFPDRFSGHQFPNYSSELNVNALLLGDSALYLCASSPTGEETQYFGPGTRLLVL.

This sequence joins TRBV6-1 and TRBJ1-3, with D unresolved. This CDR3 is built from 15 residues. CDR1 and CDR2 from the germline V gene are MNHNS and SASEGT. V lost 2 bases, J lost 0 bases, and 8 bases lay in between. The CDR3 bases are TGTGCCAGCAGTGAATCGGTTTACTCTGGAAACACCATATATTTT. It codes for CASSESVYSGNTIYF.

The chain has TRBV4-2 and TRBJ2-4, with TRBD2 matching 7 bases. Germline CDR1 is LGHNA and CDR2 is YNFKEQ. The CDR3 sequence is 14 residues long. V trimming: 4 bases; J trimming: 1 base; junction bases outside the gene matches: 1. CDR3 amino acids: CASSLGGAKNIQYF. The CDR3 DNA is TGTGCCAGCAGCCTGGGGGGGGCCAAAAACATTCAGTACTTC.

The chain links TRBV28 to TRBJ2-1; 9 nucleotides line up with TRBD2. Germline CDR1 and CDR2: MDHEN and SYDVKM. V lost 5 bases and J lost 10; bases outside the gene matches: 12. This CDR3 contains 15 residues. The CDR3 DNA is TGTGCCAGCAGTGGGGGGGGCGGGAGGGCCGGCGAGCAGTTCTTC. Translated, it gives CASSGGGGRAGEQFF.

This rearrangement joins TRBV7-9 to TRBJ1-1; 8 bases align to TRBD1. Germline lookup yields CDR1 SEHNR and CDR2 FQNEAQ (reference sequence). This CDR3 contains 13 residues. The ends lost 5 bases at V and 6 bases at J; junction bases unmatched: 5. CDR3 bases: TGTGCCAGCAGCCGACAGGGGACGGCTGAAGCTTTCTTT. Protein sequence: CASSRQGTAEAFF.

The rearrangement links TRBV10-2 to TRBJ1-1; tentative D call: TRBD1 (6 bases). The CDR3 is made up of 13 amino acids. Germline assignment: CDR1 WSHSY and CDR2 SAAADI. The ends were cut back, 7 bases at V and 5 bases at J, with 14 bases in the middle. This chain's CDR3 is CASMGRGGTEAFF. The CDR3 DNA reads TGCGCCAGCATGGGAAGAGGGGGTACTGAAGCTTTCTTT.

This clone was counted between two and nine times. This chain links TRBV19 with TRBJ2-2, with TRBD2 matching over 8 bases. Looked up from germline, CDR1 is LNHDA and CDR2 is SQIVND (reference sequence). The length of the CDR3 is 14 residues. Trimming cost V 2 bases and J 6 bases; bases outside gene matches: 2. For the CDR3, the DNA is TGTGCCAGTAGTATATTAGCGGGGTCCGGGGAGCTGTTTTTT. Translated, it gives CASSILAGSGELFF.

This chain uses TRBV27 with TRBJ1-5; D call uncertain. Trimming shortened V by 2 bases and J by 2 bases, and 10 bases separated the two germline ends. This CDR3 spans 15 amino acids. CDR1 is MNHEY, CDR2 SMNVEV, per germline (reference sequence). Here the CDR3 DNA reads TGTGCCAGCAGTTTAAGCCGGGGAGGCAATCAGCCCCAGCATTTT. Residues: CASSLSRGGNQPQHF.

The chain links TRBV5-5 to TRBJ1-2, with 7 bases identical to TRBD1. The CDR3 consists of 20 residues. V lost 3 bases, J lost 0 bases, and 20 bases stayed unmatched. Looked up from germline, CDR1 is SGHKS and CDR2 is YYEKEE (reference sequence). CDR3 sequence (DNA): TGTGCCAGCAGCTATGTGAGGAGATTTGGACAGGAGGCAGCTAACTATGGCTACACCTTC. Protein sequence: CASSYVRRFGQEAANYGYTF.

The DNA for the CDR3 is TGTGCCACCAGCAGAGGAACAGGGGTAAACTATGGCTACACCTTC. Protein sequence: CATSRGTGVNYGYTF. The chain joins TRBV15 to TRBJ1-2; 7 bases align to TRBD1. Unmatched junction bases numbered 4, after V lost 1 base and J lost 2 bases. This CDR3 has 15 residues. Per the germline V gene, CDR1 is LNHNV and CDR2 is YYDKDF (reference sequence).

The chain employs TRBV30 and TRBJ2-3; the match to TRBD2 covers 8 bases. The CDR3 is 10 residues long. Germline values: CDR1 GTSNPN, CDR2 SVGIG (reference sequence). V lost 5 bases, J lost 14 bases, and 6 bases stayed unmatched. DNA for the CDR3: TGTGCCTGGGGCCGGGGGGGCGGGTATTTT. As protein: CAWGRGGGYF.

The rearrangement joins TRBV7-2 to TRBJ1-6, with 8 positions matching TRBD1. The V gene end was trimmed by 4 bases and the J gene end by 3 bases; junction bases not matched to a gene: 2. There are 15 residues in the CDR3. CDR1 SGHTA and CDR2 FQGNSA come from the germline V gene. CDR3 coding DNA: TGTGCCAGCAGCTCTGACAGGGGCTATAATTCACCCCTCCACTTT. It translates to CASSSDRGYNSPLHF. Filled out from reference TRBV7-2 and TRBJ1-6, the complete variable domain reads GAGVSQSPSNKVTEKGKDVELRCDPISGHTALYWYRQSLGQGLEFLIYFQGNSAPDKSGLPSDRFSAERTGGSVSTLTIQRTQQEDSAVYLCASSSDRGYNSPLHFGNGTRLTVT.

The DNA of the CDR3 is TGTGCCAGCAGTCGGGACAGCGGATGGAACACTGAAGCTTTCTTT. Amino acid sequence: CASSRDSGWNTEAFF. V is TRBV6-5 and J is TRBJ1-1; 7 bases map to TRBD1. The CDR3 extends over 15 amino acids. Looked up from germline, CDR1 is MNHEY and CDR2 is SVGAGI. Germline trimming cut 5 bases from V and 1 base from J; bases unmatched to any gene: 7.

The J gene is TRBJ2-1, the V gene TRBV11-2; TRBD2 matches at 11 bases. Germline V gene sequence: CDR1 SGHAT, CDR2 FQNNGV. The V segment lost 7 bases and the J segment 10 bases; nucleotides outside the gene matches: 6. This CDR3 is built from 13 residues. CDR3 nucleotides: TGTGCCAGCATCAACGGACTAGCGGGCGAGCAGTTCTTC. Residues: CASINGLAGEQFF.

The chain uses TRBV6-6 and TRBJ2-5; a possible D gene is TRBD2 (6 bases). The J call may be mistaken, given a closer DNA end match to TRBJ2-7. The CDR3 is made up of 14 amino acids. Germline V lookup: CDR1 MNHNY, CDR2 SVGAGI (reference sequence). CDR3: CASSPSGRAYEQYF. CDR3 DNA: TGTGCCAGCAGTCCTTCCGGGAGAGCCTACGAGCAGTACTTC.

The CDR3 nucleotides are TGTGCCAGCAGCGACTACACCGGGGAGCTGTTTTTT. It codes for CASSDYTGELFF. The chain joins TRBV9 to TRBJ2-2; D remains unclear. The germline V gene has CDR1 SGDLS and CDR2 YYNGEE. The CDR3 length is 12 residues. V was trimmed by 3 bases and J by 3 bases, leaving 3 bases between them.

The J gene is TRBJ2-3, the V gene TRBV6-5; D perhaps matches TRBD2 (6 bases). The CDR3 length is 14 residues. V lost 6 bases, J lost 1 base, and 11 bases lay in between. Per the germline V gene, CDR1 is MNHEY and CDR2 is SVGAGI. The CDR3 region is CASSPGGGTDTQYF. The CDR3 DNA reads TGTGCCAGCAGCCCGGGCGGGGGCACAGATACGCAGTATTTT.

The chain combines TRBV2 with TRBJ2-7; no firm D call. The CDR3 spans 14 residues. Germline CDR1 and CDR2: SNHLY and FYNNEI. Trimming removed 5 bases from V and 3 bases from J, with 14 bases in between. CDR3 in DNA: TGTGCCAGCAGTTCCTACGGTCCTCTCTACGAGCAGTACTTC. It codes for CASSSYGPLYEQYF.

The J gene is TRBJ1-1, the V gene TRBV4-3; TRBD1 aligns across 8 bases. After removal of 4 bases from V and 7 bases from J, the junction contained 8 bases not matched to a gene. Germline CDR1 and CDR2: LGHNA and YSLEER. The CDR3 extends over 14 amino acids. The CDR3 DNA reads TGCGCCAGCAGCCGCACGTTGACAGGGGTTGAAGCTTTCTTT. Translating it yields CASSRTLTGVEAFF.

In this sample, this clone turned up once. The rearrangement links TRBV21-1 to TRBJ2-1; the table gives TRBD2 as D, unverified against the DNA. TRBV21-1 is given as a pseudogene. The CDR3 spans 10 residues. The CDR3 region is CASSNIEQFF. DNA for the CDR3: TGTGCCAGCAGCAATATTGAGCAGTTCTTC.